Described below is a single T cell receptor beta chain sequence and its context. The PCR made use of 60 Vbeta and 13 Jbeta primers. Sequenced by immunoSEQ multiplex PCR; TCRdb stores in-frame clones only, minus some. The sample yields about 200,000 clones, around 86% seen once. The sample belongs to a study of cytomegalovirus exposure and HLA in healthy donors. Study context: Sequencing of 150 million to 200 million T cells in an earlier analysis found 120 million or so unique TCR beta sequences.

This CDR3 spans 15 amino acids. V shed 3 bases, J shed 2 bases, and the junction held 5 bases outside the gene matches. CDR1 and CDR2 from the germline V gene are SGHNT and YYREEE (reference sequence). This chain uses TRBV5-4 with TRBJ2-1; 7 bases are shared with TRBD2. This clonotype originated in a woman aged 50 to 65 in good health and CMV-seropositive. Material: PBMCs. CDR3 protein: CASSSGGTTYNEQFF. The DNA of the CDR3 is TGTGCCAGCAGCTCGGGGGGTACAACCTACAATGAGCAGTTCTTC.